This T cell receptor (beta chain) was retrieved from a study of CD8 T cells in ankylosing spondylitis. TCRdb passed the 5' RACE reads through MiXCR, listing each CDR3 protein once. The sample lists 37,000 or so distinct CDR3 sequences, more than 15% seen once, with about 49% in the top ten. Germline CDR1 SGDLS, CDR2 YYNGEE. CDR3 length: 13 residues. Trimming pared 0 bases from V and 5 bases from J, leaving 7 bases between. The source of this sequence is a male donor with ankylosing spondylitis or in good health (not recorded which). The sequenced sample was blood. V gene TRBV9 combines with J gene TRBJ2-3, with unresolved D. CDR3 in DNA: TGTGCCAGCAGCGTAGAAGCCCAAGATACGCAGTATTTT. As protein: CASSVEAQDTQYF.